The clone carrying this T cell receptor (beta chain) was seen ten or more times. This record belongs to a study of breast tumors, draining lymph nodes, adjacent tissues. Axillary draining lymph nodes of breast cancer patients supplied the node samples. TCRdb recomputed calls from the multiplex PCR reads with MiXCR, one row per CDR3 protein. The repertoire holds 65,000 to 80,000 distinct CDR3 sequences, with roughly 19% as singletons. The CDR3 is made up of 15 amino acids. CDR1 is WSHSY, CDR2 SAAADI, per germline. V lost 3 bases to trimming and J lost 2 bases, with 14 bases between them. Sequenced: axillary lymph node tissue. This chain connects TRBV10-2 to TRBJ2-7; TRBD1 might be the D (6 bases). This receptor was identified in a female donor with breast cancer. Some clones in this sample may be carry-over from other donors' samples. CDR3 nucleotides: TGCGCCAGCAGTGATGGGGGCGCCCCCCCCTACGAGCAGTACTTC. This encodes CASSDGGAPPYEQYF.